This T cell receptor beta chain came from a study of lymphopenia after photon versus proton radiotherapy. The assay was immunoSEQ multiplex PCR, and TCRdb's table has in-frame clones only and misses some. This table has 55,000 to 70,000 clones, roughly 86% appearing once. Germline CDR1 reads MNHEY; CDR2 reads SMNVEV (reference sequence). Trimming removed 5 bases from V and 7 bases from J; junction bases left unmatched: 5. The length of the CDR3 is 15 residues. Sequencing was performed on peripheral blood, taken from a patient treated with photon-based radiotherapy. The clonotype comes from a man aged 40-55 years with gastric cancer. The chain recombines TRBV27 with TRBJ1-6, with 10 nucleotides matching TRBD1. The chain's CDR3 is CASSPPTGGNSPLHF. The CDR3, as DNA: TGTGCCAGCAGTCCGCCGACAGGGGGCAATTCACCCCTCCACTTT.